These T cell receptor beta chains were read from a single sample in a study of cytomegalovirus exposure and HLA in healthy donors. TCRdb keeps only in-frame clones here, not all; method: immunoSEQ multiplex PCR. Among roughly 260,000 clones listed, 84% were seen once. The sample taken for sequencing was PBMCs. These receptor sequences come from a woman in her forties in good health and CMV-seropositive. CDR3s leave out the opening cysteine and the closing phenylalanine or tryptophan. A D gene is named only where the DNA matches it firmly.

>TRBJ1-1|TRBV29-1|NA
SVEAPRGTEAF
>TRBJ1-1|TRBV5-1|NA
ASSDQTGMNTEAF
>TRBJ2-5|TRBV29-1|NA
SAGTTRKETQY
>NA|TRBV7-8|NA
ASSLVDTSSYEQY
>TRBJ2-1|TRBV29-1|TRBD2
SASGLAGGGSSNEQF
>TRBJ2-2|TRBV18|NA
ASSQDSIGPVNTGELF
>TRBJ2-3|TRBV30|NA
AWEGELYTQY
>TRBJ1-2|TRBV7-3|TRBD1
ASSLRGQGDPSGYT
>TRBJ1-5|TRBV4-3|NA
ASSQDPVQTGIGNQPQH
>TRBJ1-3|TRBV7-2|TRBD1
ASSAFWDRRSGNTIY
>TRBJ1-4|TRBV15|NA
ATSRDWGNEKLF
>TRBJ2-5|TRBV7-9|TRBD1
ASSSQTGAQGETQY
>TRBJ2-5|TRBV7-7|TRBD1
ASSLVPYRGEETQY
>TRBJ2-1|TRBV6-1|NA
ASSETTEQF
>TRBJ1-2|TRBV6-1|TRBD1
ASSEAGDSYGYT
>TRBJ1-2|TRBV28|NA
ASKFPGSNYGYT
>TRBJ2-1|TRBV30|TRBD2
ACIGLGEQF
>TRBJ2-7|TRBV12-5|NA
ASGLGERGPPSYEQY
>TRBJ1-6|TRBV13|NA
ASSSSWAGADGNSPLH
>TRBJ1-5|TRBV5-8|TRBD1
ASSSDLGQGHQPQH
>TRBJ2-2|TRBV19|TRBD2
ASGTSGRNTGELF
>TRBJ1-2|TRBV10-3|TRBD1
AISDSTGLGYT
>TRBJ2-3|TRBV18|TRBD2
ASSPPGLETDTQY
>TRBJ1-5|TRBV9|NA
ASSVAVSVYSNQPQH
>TRBJ1-2|TRBV25-1|NA
ASSGRTTRRGGYT
>TRBJ2-7|TRBV7-6|NA
ASSLILSGAAEQY
>TRBJ1-4|TRBV4-1|NA
ASSQDSTLYATNEKLF
>TRBJ2-3|TRBV15|TRBD1
ATSRDRGLTDTQY
>TRBJ2-7|TRBV28|TRBD2
ASSSTPAGGYEQY
>TRBJ2-3|TRBV7-7|NA
ASSKDRGDTQY
>TRBJ2-1|TRBV5-4|NA
ASSLALGDYNEQF
>TRBJ1-2|TRBV6-6|TRBD1
ASSPSSGQGQAGYT
>TRBJ2-5|TRBV7-7|TRBD2
ASSPGLADQETQY
>TRBJ2-3|TRBV30|TRBD1
AWSKRGQSTDTQY
>TRBJ2-7|TRBV25-1|NA
ASSGTGTGQY
>TRBJ2-7|TRBV2|NA
ASSGQREPYEQY
>TRBJ1-1|TRBV6-5|NA
ASSYQGFINTEAF
>TRBJ2-1|TRBV27|TRBD2
ASSLGTSGPYNEQF
>TRBJ2-7|TRBV28|TRBD2
ASRTSGASYEQY
>TRBJ2-1|TRBV27|TRBD2
ASSFLAGAYSEQF
>TRBJ2-2|TRBV6-5|TRBD1
ASRSTGVTGELF
>TRBJ2-1|TRBV6-6|TRBD2
ASSSSAGANNEQF
>TRBJ1-5|TRBV7-8|NA
ASSLVPVYSNQPQH
>TRBJ2-4|TRBV7-2|TRBD2
ASSLGAAGGRFLNIQY
>TRBJ2-7|TRBV7-9|TRBD2
ASSPRTSGGTYEQY
>TRBJ2-7|TRBV28|NA
ASSLTGRGQY
>TRBJ2-5|TRBV5-1|TRBD1
ASSGQGQGFQETQY
>TRBJ1-2|TRBV5-4|NA
ASSLSDNYGYT
>TRBJ2-3|TRBV6-5|NA
ASSSWDTPSTDTQY
>TRBJ2-2|TRBV4-3|TRBD2
ASSQVGSGSNTGELF
>TRBJ2-7|TRBV18|NA
ASSRNRARIYEQY
>TRBJ1-5|TRBV19|TRBD1
ASSIKTGDAGQPQH
>TRBJ1-2|TRBV18|TRBD1
ASSPGRDRAYGYT
>TRBJ2-7|TRBV27|TRBD2
ASTRTSGRALFEQY
>TRBJ2-1|TRBV27|TRBD2
ASSPGSSGEQF
>TRBJ1-1|TRBV18|TRBD1
ASSFGQGNTEAF
>TRBJ1-1|TRBV7-9|NA
ASSLEGGPGTEAF
>TRBJ1-1|TRBV28|TRBD1
ASSNYAGGKAEAF